This T cell receptor beta chain was identified during a study of T cell responses to AZD1222 COVID-19 vaccine. Some clones are missing from TCRdb's copy, which holds only in-frame ones; the method was immunoSEQ multiplex PCR. The sample records around 70,000 clones, approximately 79% being singletons. CDR3 length equals 15 residues. Remarks on this clone: Antigen: not known.

Overall study findings and caveats: White British donors predominated, females outnumbered males, and clonal diversity was possibly underestimated.

The sequencing here drew on peripheral blood, taken on day 0 of MenACWY control vaccination. The rearrangement links TRBV21-1 to TRBJ2-7; the table's D call of TRBD1 was not tested on the DNA. TRBV21-1 represents a pseudogene. This sequence was found in an adult in good health. As DNA, the CDR3 is TGTGCCAGCAGCAGTATCCGGGACAACTCCTACGAGCAGTACTTC. As protein: CASSSIRDNSYEQYF.